The next 3 T cell receptor beta chains were all read from a single sample in a study of CXCR3-negative and CXCR3-positive naive CD8 T cells. These receptors lack a known antigen. Findings and limits, study-wide: When CXCR3-positive naive cells were set against CXCR3-negative naive cells, the former had more hydrophobic TRB CDR3s.

Libraries of TRB cDNA were made by 5' RACE and carried UMIs. TCRdb re-called the 5' RACE reads; one entry per CDR3 protein, DNA not given. This sample carries 90,000 to 150,000 distinct CDR3 sequences, with less than 0.4% going to the ten biggest clones. The sequencing sample was made of naive CXCR3+ CD8+ T cells from blood. Subset denoted: CD45RO-CCR7+CD27+CD95- naive CD8+ T cells expressing CXCR3 (TNR3+). These receptors all stem from a human donor in good health. Some clones in this sample may be carry-over from other donors' samples.

This chain uses TRBV24-1 with TRBJ2-1. This CDR3 is built from 16 residues. The germline V gene encodes CDR1 KGHDR and CDR2 SFDVKD. CDR3 loop: CATSDGYRSSYNEQFF.

CDR3 loop: CASSFYGGLPNTEAFF. The J gene is TRBJ1-1, the V gene TRBV11-2; without DNA, the TCRdb call of TRBD1 cannot be checked. Germline values: CDR1 SGHAT, CDR2 FQNNGV. The CDR3 is 16 amino acids.

The chain links TRBV2 to TRBJ2-1; the D call of TRBD1 rests on TCRdb alone, since no DNA is present to check it. In germline, CDR1 is SNHLY, CDR2 FYNNEI. There are 15 residues in the CDR3. The chain's CDR3 is CASSEGQGGYNEQFF.